The present T cell receptor (beta chain) was sequenced within a study of T cell responses to AZD1222 COVID-19 vaccine. The CDR3 loop spans 15 amino acids. CDR1 and CDR2 (germline): MRHNA, SNTAGT. V was pared by 6 bases and J by 4 bases, with 4 bases of the junction left unmatched. The assay was immunoSEQ multiplex PCR, and TCRdb's table has in-frame clones only and misses some. The top ten hold less than 4% of the sample, which has fewer than 200,000 clones, around nine tenths seen once. The V gene is TRBV6-4, the J gene TRBJ2-1; 12 nucleotides match TRBD2. The sequencing used peripheral blood, collected 28 days after the second dose of the MenACWY control vaccine. The receptor was isolated from an adult who received the MenACWY meningococcal vaccine as a control. The DNA for the CDR3 is TGTGCCAGCAGCCAGACTAGCGGGGGTTACAATGAGCAGTTCTTC. It yields the protein CASSQTSGGYNEQFF.